A single sample gave rise to the 8 T cell receptor beta chains below, sequenced in a study of identifying expanded T cells in peripheral blood. TCRdb's copy holds only in-frame clones and misses some; the assay was immunoSEQ multiplex PCR. The profile shows approximately 120,000 clones, 88% of them singletons. Sample: blood. The receptors come from a person aged 18-69 years in good health.

This chain uses TRBV7-2 with TRBJ2-1, with 10 positions matching TRBD2. The CDR3 runs 14 residues. Germline CDR1 SGHTA, CDR2 FQGNSA. J lost 5 bases, V lost 6 bases, and 4 bases had no gene match. CDR3 in amino acids: CASSIAGGHNEQFF. In DNA form, the CDR3 reads TGTGCCAGCAGTATAGCGGGGGGTCACAATGAGCAGTTCTTC.

J is TRBJ2-3 and V is TRBV6-1; D not certain. The V end lost 7 bases, the J end lost 9 bases, and 17 bases lay between the germline ends. This CDR3 contains 13 residues. CDR1 and CDR2 (germline): MNHNS, SASEGT. DNA of the CDR3: TGTGCCAGCATACTCGAGGTGGTCGGCACGCAGTATTTT. Translated: CASILEVVGTQYF.

The chain uses TRBV7-2 and TRBJ1-2, with no clear D. The germline V gene has CDR1 SGHTA and CDR2 FQGNSA. The CDR3 has 14 residues. V lost 5 bases to trimming and J lost 0 bases, with 10 bases between them. The CDR3 sequence: CASSTYLANYGYTF. The CDR3 DNA is TGTGCCAGCAGCACATACCTCGCTAACTATGGCTACACCTTC. Variable domain in full (rest from reference TRBV7-2 and TRBJ1-2): GAGVSQSPSNKVTEKGKDVELRCDPISGHTALYWYRQSLGQGLEFLIYFQGNSAPDKSGLPSDRFSAERTGGSVSTLTIQRTQQEDSAVYLCASSTYLANYGYTFGSGTRLTVV.

This sequence joins TRBV4-1 and TRBJ1-3; possible D gene TRBD1, 5 bases. The V gene lost 0 bases and the J gene lost 8 bases, with 23 bases spanning the gap. The CDR3 runs 18 residues. CDR1 is MGHRA, CDR2 YSYEKL, per germline. This CDR3 reads CASSQDALTGTAGDTIYF. The DNA of the CDR3 is TGCGCCAGCAGCCAAGACGCCCTGACTGGGACGGCCGGGGACACCATATATTTT.

The V gene is TRBV23-1, the J gene TRBJ2-2; 7 bases align to TRBD2. TRBV23-1 has ORF status, its function being uncertain. V dropped 3 bases and J dropped 0; count of bases not matched to a gene: 13. The CDR3 length is 19 residues. The CDR3 sequence is CASSQGGEEIESNTGELFF. CDR3 sequence (DNA): TGCGCCAGCAGTCAGGGGGGGGAGGAAATCGAATCGAACACCGGGGAGCTGTTTTTT.

The rearrangement links TRBV5-1 to TRBJ2-1; 13 positions agree with TRBD2. V was pared by 1 base and J by 3 bases, with 7 bases of the junction left unmatched. CDR3 length equals 18 residues. Germline values: CDR1 SGHRS, CDR2 YFSETQ. The CDR3: CASSLFKGTSGIYNEQFF. The CDR3 bases are TGCGCCAGCAGCTTGTTCAAGGGGACTAGCGGGATCTACAATGAGCAGTTCTTC.

The V and J genes are TRBV25-1 and TRBJ1-4; D unclear. The germline gives CDR1 MGHDK, CDR2 SYGVNS. V was clipped by 6 bases and J by 8 bases, with 13 bases between them. The CDR3 has 13 residues. DNA for the CDR3: TGTGCCAGCAGACAAGGGAGGAAGGAAAAACTGTTTTTT. Encoded protein: CASRQGRKEKLFF.

The chain couples TRBV19 to TRBJ1-2; D gene unclear. Germline CDR1 is LNHDA and CDR2 is SQIVND (reference sequence). The CDR3 is 13 amino acids. The germline V and J ends were trimmed by 3 bases and 5 bases, with 10 bases remaining between them. CDR3 in DNA: TGTGCCAGTAGTATTAACGGGCGTTATGGCTACACCTTC. Its translation: CASSINGRYGYTF.